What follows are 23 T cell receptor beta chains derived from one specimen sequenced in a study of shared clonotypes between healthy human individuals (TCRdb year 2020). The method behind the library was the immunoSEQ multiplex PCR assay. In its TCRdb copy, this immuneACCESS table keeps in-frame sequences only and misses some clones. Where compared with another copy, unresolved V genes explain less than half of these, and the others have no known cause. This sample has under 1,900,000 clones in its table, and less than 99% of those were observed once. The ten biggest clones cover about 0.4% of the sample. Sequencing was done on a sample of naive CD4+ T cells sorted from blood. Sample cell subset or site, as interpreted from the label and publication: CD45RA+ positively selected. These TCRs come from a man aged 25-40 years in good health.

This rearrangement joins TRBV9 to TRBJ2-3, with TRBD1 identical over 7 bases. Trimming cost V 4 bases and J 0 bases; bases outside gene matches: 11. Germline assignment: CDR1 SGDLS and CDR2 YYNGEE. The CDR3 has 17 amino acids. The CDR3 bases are TGTGCCAGCAGCATCTTCGACAGGGCTAGCAGCACAGATACGCAGTATTTT. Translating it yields CASSIFDRASSTDTQYF.

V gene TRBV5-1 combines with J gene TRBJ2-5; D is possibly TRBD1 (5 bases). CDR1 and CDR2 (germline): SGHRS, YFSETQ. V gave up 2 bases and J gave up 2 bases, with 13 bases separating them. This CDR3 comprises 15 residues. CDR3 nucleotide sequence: TGCGCCAGCAGCTTCTCACACCGACAGCAAGAGACCCAGTACTTC. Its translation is CASSFSHRQQETQYF.

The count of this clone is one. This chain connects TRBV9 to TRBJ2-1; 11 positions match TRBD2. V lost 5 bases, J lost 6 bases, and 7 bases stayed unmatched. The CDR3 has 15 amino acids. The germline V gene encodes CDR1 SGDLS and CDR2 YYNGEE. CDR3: CASSFSGRAFNEQFF. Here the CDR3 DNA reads TGTGCCAGCAGTTTTAGCGGGAGGGCCTTCAATGAGCAGTTCTTC.

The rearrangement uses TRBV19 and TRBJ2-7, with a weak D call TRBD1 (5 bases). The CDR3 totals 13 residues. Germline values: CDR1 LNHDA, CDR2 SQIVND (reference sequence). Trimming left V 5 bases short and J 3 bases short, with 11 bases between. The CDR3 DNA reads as TGTGCCAGTAGTCTGGACAAGAACTACGAGCAGTACTTC. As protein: CASSLDKNYEQYF.

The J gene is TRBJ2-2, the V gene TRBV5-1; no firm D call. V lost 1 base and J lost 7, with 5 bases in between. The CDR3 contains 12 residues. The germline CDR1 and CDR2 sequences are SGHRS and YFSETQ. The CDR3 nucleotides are TGCGCCAGCAGCTTGAACCGCGGGGAGCTGTTTTTT. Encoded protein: CASSLNRGELFF. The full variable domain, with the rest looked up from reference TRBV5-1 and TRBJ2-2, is KAGVTQTPRYLIKTRGQQVTLSCSPISGHRSVSWYQQTPGQGLQFLFEYFSETQRNKGNFPGRFSGRQFSNSRSEMNVSTLELGDSALYLCASSLNRGELFFGEGSRLTVL.

The CDR3 loop reads CATSLGTYYNEQFF. The CDR3 DNA reads TGTGCCACCAGTTTAGGGACTTATTACAATGAGCAGTTCTTC. The rearrangement joins TRBV15 to TRBJ2-1; tentative D call: TRBD2 (6 bases). The CDR3 totals 14 residues. Germline-derived CDR1 and CDR2 are LNHNV and YYDKDF (reference sequence). Trimming cost V 6 bases and J 4 bases, with 13 bases left between them.

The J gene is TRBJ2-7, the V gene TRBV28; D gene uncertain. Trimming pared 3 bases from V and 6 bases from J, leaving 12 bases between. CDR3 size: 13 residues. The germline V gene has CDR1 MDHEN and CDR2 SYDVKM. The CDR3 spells CASSFQLLGEQYF. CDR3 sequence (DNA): TGTGCCAGCAGTTTCCAGTTATTGGGCGAGCAGTACTTC.

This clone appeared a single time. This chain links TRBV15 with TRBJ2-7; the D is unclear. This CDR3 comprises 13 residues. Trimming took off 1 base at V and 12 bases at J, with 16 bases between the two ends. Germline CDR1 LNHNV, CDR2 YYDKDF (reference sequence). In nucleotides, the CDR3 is TGTGCCACCAGCAGAGTGACCGATTCCGTGCGGTACTTC. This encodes CATSRVTDSVRYF.

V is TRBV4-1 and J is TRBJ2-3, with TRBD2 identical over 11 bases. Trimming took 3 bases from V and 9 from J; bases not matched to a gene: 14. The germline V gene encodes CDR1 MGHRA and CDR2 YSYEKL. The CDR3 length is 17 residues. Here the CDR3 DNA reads TGCGCCAGCAGCCATGACATAGCGGGGGGGGTACAAGACACGCAGTATTTT. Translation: CASSHDIAGGVQDTQYF.

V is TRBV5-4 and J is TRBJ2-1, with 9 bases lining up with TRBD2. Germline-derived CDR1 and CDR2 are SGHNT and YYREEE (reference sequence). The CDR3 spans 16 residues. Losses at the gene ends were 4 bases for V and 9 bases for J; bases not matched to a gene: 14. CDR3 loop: CASSTVTGTSLGEQFF. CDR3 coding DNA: TGTGCCAGCAGCACGGTCACCGGGACTAGCTTAGGTGAGCAGTTCTTC.

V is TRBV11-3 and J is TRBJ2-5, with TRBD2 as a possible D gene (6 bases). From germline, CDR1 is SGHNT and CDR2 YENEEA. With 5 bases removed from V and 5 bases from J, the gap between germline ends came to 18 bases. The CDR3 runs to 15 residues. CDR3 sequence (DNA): TGTGCCAGCAGCCCGGGCCGGAGGGCCGGTGAGACCCAGTACTTC. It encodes CASSPGRRAGETQYF.

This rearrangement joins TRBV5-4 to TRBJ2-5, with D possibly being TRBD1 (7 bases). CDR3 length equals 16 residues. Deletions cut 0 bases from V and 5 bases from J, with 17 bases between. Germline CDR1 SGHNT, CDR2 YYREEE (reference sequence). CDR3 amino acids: CASSLGRDSALETQYF. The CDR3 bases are TGTGCCAGCAGCTTGGGGCGGGACAGTGCATTGGAGACCCAGTACTTC.

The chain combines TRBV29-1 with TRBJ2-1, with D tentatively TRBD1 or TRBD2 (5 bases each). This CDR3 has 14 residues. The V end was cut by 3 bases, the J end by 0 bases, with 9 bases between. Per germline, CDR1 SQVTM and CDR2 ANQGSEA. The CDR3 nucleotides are TGCAGCGTTGATGGGACCGTCTCCTACAATGAGCAGTTCTTC. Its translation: CSVDGTVSYNEQFF.

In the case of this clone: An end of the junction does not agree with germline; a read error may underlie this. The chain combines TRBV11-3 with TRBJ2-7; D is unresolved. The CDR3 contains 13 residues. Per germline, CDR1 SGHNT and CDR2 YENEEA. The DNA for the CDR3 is TGTGCCAGCAGCTCGACACGGCTCGAGGCCCCCGACTTC. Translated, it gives CASSSTRLEAPDF. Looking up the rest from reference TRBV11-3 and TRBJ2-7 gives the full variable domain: EAGVVQSPRYKIIEKKQPVAFWCNPISGHNTLYWYLQNLGQGPELLIRYENEEAVDDSQLPKDRFSAERLKGVDSTLKIQPAELGDSAVYLCASSSTRLEAPDFGPGTRLTVT.

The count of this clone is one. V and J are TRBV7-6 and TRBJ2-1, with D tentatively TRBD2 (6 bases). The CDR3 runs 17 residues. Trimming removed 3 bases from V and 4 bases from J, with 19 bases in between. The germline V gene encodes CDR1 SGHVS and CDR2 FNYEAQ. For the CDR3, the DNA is TGTGCCAGCAGCTTCACCAGCAGACTAGAAATGTACAATGAGCAGTTCTTC. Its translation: CASSFTSRLEMYNEQFF.

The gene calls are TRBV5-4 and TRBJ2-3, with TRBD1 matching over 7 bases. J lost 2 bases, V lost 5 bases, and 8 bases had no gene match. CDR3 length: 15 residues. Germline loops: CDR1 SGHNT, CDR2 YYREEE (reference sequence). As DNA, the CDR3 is TGTGCCAGCAGGGCCCGGGACAGCTTCACAGATACGCAGTATTTT. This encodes CASRARDSFTDTQYF.

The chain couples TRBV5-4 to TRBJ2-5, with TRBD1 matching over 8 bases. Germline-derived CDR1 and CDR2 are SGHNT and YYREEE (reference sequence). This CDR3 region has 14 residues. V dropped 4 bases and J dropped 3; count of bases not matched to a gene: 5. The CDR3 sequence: CASSKPTGEETQYF. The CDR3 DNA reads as TGTGCCAGCAGCAAACCGACAGGGGAAGAGACCCAGTACTTC.

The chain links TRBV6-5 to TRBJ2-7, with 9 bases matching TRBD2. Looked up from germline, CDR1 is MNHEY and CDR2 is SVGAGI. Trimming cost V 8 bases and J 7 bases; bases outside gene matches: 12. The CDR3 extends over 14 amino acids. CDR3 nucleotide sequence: TGTGCCAGCCGACATCGACTAGCGGTGGAAGAGCAGTACTTC. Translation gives CASRHRLAVEEQYF.

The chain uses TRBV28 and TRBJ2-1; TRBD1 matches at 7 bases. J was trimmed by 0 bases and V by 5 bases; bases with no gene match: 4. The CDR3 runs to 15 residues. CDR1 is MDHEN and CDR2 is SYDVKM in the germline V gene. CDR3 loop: CASSPTGSSYNEQFF. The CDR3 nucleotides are TGTGCCAGCAGTCCGACAGGGAGCTCCTACAATGAGCAGTTCTTC.

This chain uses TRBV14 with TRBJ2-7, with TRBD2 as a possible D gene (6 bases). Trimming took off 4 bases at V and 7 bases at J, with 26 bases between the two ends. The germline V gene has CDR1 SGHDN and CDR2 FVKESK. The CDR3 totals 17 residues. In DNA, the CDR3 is TGTGCCAGCAGCCCAGGACGGTTTGGGAGGCCGGACGCGGAGCAGTACTTC. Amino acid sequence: CASSPGRFGRPDAEQYF.

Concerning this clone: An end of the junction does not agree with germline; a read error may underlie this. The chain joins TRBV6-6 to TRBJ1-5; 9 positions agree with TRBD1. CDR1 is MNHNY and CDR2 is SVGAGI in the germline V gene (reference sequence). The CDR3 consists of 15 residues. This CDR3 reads CASRYWTGDNQPQHF. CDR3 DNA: TGTGCCAGCAGATACTGGACAGGGGACAATCAGCCCCAGCATTTT.

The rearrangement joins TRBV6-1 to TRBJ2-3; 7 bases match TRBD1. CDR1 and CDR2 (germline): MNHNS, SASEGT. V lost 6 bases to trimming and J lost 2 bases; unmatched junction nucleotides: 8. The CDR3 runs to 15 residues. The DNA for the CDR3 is TGTGCCAGCAGCGAGACAGGGATTATCACAGATACGCAGTATTTT. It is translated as CASSETGIITDTQYF.

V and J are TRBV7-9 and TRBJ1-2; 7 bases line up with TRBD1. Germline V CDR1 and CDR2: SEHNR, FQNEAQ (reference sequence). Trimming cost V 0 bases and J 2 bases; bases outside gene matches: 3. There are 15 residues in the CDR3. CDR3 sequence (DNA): TGTGCCAGCAGCTTAGCGGGACAGCAAAACTATGGCTACACCTTC. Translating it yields CASSLAGQQNYGYTF. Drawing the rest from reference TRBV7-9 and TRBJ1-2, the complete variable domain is DTGVSQNPRHKITKRGQNVTFRCDPISEHNRLYWYRQTLGQGPEFLTYFQNEAQLEKSRLLSDRFSAERPKGSFSTLEIQRTEQGDSAMYLCASSLAGQQNYGYTFGSGTRLTVV.